Below, 23 T cell receptor beta chains from the same sample are listed, as sequenced in a study of CD8 T cells in Susac syndrome. The RNA, roughly 0.5 to 1 ug, was put through reverse transcription using random hexamers. TCRdb analysed the immunoSEQ multiplex PCR reads with MiXCR anew, one entry per CDR3 protein. The table lists 150,000 to 200,000 distinct CDR3 sequences, about 96% of them singletons. Material for sequencing was CD4+ T cells from PBMCs. The receptor set was obtained from a human donor with Susac syndrome.

The chain recombines TRBV27 with TRBJ2-3; D perhaps matches TRBD1 (5 bases). This CDR3 is 16 amino acids long. Deletions cut 5 bases from V and 2 bases from J, with 17 bases between. Germline CDR1 MNHEY, CDR2 SMNVEV (reference sequence). DNA of the CDR3: TGTGCCAGCAGTCCAAGGACATTTGGGTACACAGATACGCAGTATTTT. Translation gives CASSPRTFGYTDTQYF.

The chain recombines TRBV28 with TRBJ2-2, with 9 bases aligning to TRBD1. Germline lookup yields CDR1 MDHEN and CDR2 SYDVKM. The CDR3 contains 15 residues. J lost 4 bases, V lost 3 bases, and 3 bases had no gene match. For the CDR3, the DNA is TGTGCCAGCAGTTTTCCGGGACAGGGCACCGGGGAGCTGTTTTTT. Translation gives CASSFPGQGTGELFF.

The chain has TRBV3-1 and TRBJ2-5; unclear D gene. Germline CDR1 is LGHDT and CDR2 is YNNKEL (reference sequence). The CDR3 loop spans 15 amino acids. Trimming left V 1 base short and J 2 bases short, with 11 bases between. CDR3 sequence (DNA): TGTGCCAGCAGCCAAGGCATACAGCCTCAAGAGACCCAGTACTTC. This encodes CASSQGIQPQETQYF.

The chain combines TRBV9 with TRBJ2-3; D is unclear. The germline gives CDR1 SGDLS, CDR2 YYNGEE. The CDR3 spans 14 residues. The CDR3 loop is CASVKGQGTDTQYF. The DNA for the CDR3 is TGTGCAAGCGTTAAAGGGCAGGGCACAGATACGCAGTATTTT.

The chain is built from TRBV18 and TRBJ2-7; 8 nucleotides align to TRBD2. This CDR3 has 14 amino acids. The germline V gene encodes CDR1 KGHSH and CDR2 LQKENI. J lost 5 bases, V lost 6 bases, and 9 bases had no gene match. The CDR3 loop is CASSLAGLLDEQYV. The CDR3 DNA is TGTGCCAGCTCCCTAGCGGGCCTTCTTGACGAGCAGTACGTC.

The chain is built from TRBV5-4 and TRBJ2-7; possible D gene TRBD1, 5 bases. Trimming pared 0 bases from V and 0 bases from J, leaving 13 bases between. The CDR3 runs 16 residues. Germline V lookup: CDR1 SGHNT, CDR2 YYREEE (reference sequence). CDR3 amino acids: CASSLGAGQPSYEQYF. For the CDR3, the DNA is TGTGCCAGCAGCTTGGGGGCAGGACAACCCTCCTACGAGCAGTACTTC.

The chain links TRBV28 to TRBJ2-6, with D unclear. V lost 5 bases and J lost 0, with 14 bases in between. CDR1 MDHEN and CDR2 SYDVKM come from the germline V gene. CDR3 length: 17 residues. CDR3 region: CASSTAAMHSGANVLTF. The CDR3 coding sequence is TGTGCCAGCAGTACTGCGGCTATGCACTCTGGGGCCAACGTCCTGACTTTC.

The V call is TRBV28, the J call TRBJ1-2; 8 nucleotides match TRBD1. Germline CDR1 MDHEN, CDR2 SYDVKM. With V trimmed by 6 bases and J by 8 bases, 14 bases remained unmatched. This CDR3 region has 15 residues. CDR3 region: CASSPRTGKVGGYTF. The CDR3 DNA is TGTGCCAGCAGCCCCCGGACAGGGAAGGTGGGGGGCTACACCTTC.

V is TRBV24-1 and J is TRBJ1-2, with D possibly matching TRBD1 (6 bases). Trimming removed 7 bases at V and 0 bases at J, with 8 bases between. CDR1 KGHDR and CDR2 SFDVKD come from the germline V gene. There are 13 residues in the CDR3. The CDR3 sequence: CATSGQTNYGYTF. Here the CDR3 DNA reads TGTGCCACCAGCGGACAGACTAACTATGGCTACACCTTC.

About this clonotype: At one boundary the junction diverges from the germline segment, which might be a read error. The rearrangement uses TRBV4-3 and TRBJ2-2; D is perhaps TRBD1 or TRBD2 (6 bases each). This CDR3 is built from 18 residues. Germline lookup yields CDR1 LGHNA and CDR2 YSLEER. The CDR3 nucleotides read TGCGCCAGCAGCCAAGAAGGAGGGGGGCCCTCGAACACCGGGGAGCCGTTTTTT. It translates to CASSQEGGGPSNTGEPFF.

This chain uses TRBV9 with TRBJ2-4; D perhaps matches TRBD1 (6 bases). Germline-derived CDR1 and CDR2 are SGDLS and YYNGEE. With 5 bases removed from V and 6 bases from J, the gap between germline ends came to 12 bases. The CDR3 has 13 amino acids. In DNA form, the CDR3 reads TGTGCCAGCAGTGGGGGCAGGGGAAACATTCAGTACTTC. Amino acid sequence: CASSGGRGNIQYF.

The chain couples TRBV7-2 to TRBJ1-5; a weak D match, TRBD1 (5 bases). Germline V gene lookup returns CDR1 SGHTA and CDR2 FQGNSA. This CDR3 spans 16 amino acids. Between the trimmed V and J ends, which lost 5 bases and 2 bases, there was a span of 16 bases. The CDR3 DNA is TGTGCCAGCAGCGCCCTGGGCAGGGCGGGCAATCAGCCCCAGCATTTT. This codes for CASSALGRAGNQPQHF.

The CDR3 region is CASSLEGIGYF. The DNA of the CDR3 is TGCGCCAGCAGCTTGGAAGGAATCGGGTATTTT. This chain joins TRBV5-1 and TRBJ2-3; D gene ambiguous. Germline CDR1 is SGHRS and CDR2 is YFSETQ. V gave up 0 bases and J gave up 14 bases, with 10 bases separating them. The CDR3 loop spans 11 amino acids.

This chain uses TRBV6-2 or TRBV6-3 with TRBJ1-1; 10 bases are shared with TRBD1. The CDR3 sequence is 14 residues long. CDR1 is MNHEY and CDR2 is SVGEGT in the germline V gene. V lost 6 bases, J lost 3 bases, and 4 bases stayed unmatched. The CDR3 DNA reads as TGTGCCAGCAGGACGGGACAGGGGTACACTGAAGCTTTCTTT. Translated, it gives CASRTGQGYTEAFF.

CDR3 nucleotide sequence: TGTGCCAGCAGTTACTCGACCGGGATCACCGGGGAGCTGTTTTTT. Translation gives CASSYSTGITGELFF. The chain employs TRBV6-2 or TRBV6-3 and TRBJ2-2, with D possibly being TRBD2 (5 bases). The length of the CDR3 is 15 residues. Trimming removed 0 bases at V and 4 bases at J, with 9 bases between. Germline CDR1 is MNHEY and CDR2 is SVGEGT.

The chain uses TRBV12-3 or TRBV12-4 and TRBJ2-1, with no clear D. Trimming stripped 5 bases from V and 0 bases from J, with 2 bases between. This CDR3 spans 12 amino acids. CDR3 in amino acids: CASSTSYNEQFF. Written as DNA, the CDR3 is TGTGCCAGCAGTACCTCCTACAATGAGCAGTTCTTC.

This rearrangement joins TRBV7-9 to TRBJ2-7; D is uncertain. Trimming removed 1 base at V and 6 bases at J, with 13 bases between. This CDR3 spans 14 amino acids. Germline assignment: CDR1 SEHNR and CDR2 FQNEAQ (reference sequence). The CDR3 sequence is CASSLDWGSSEQYF. CDR3 in DNA: TGTGCCAGCAGCTTAGATTGGGGTAGTTCCGAGCAGTACTTC.

The rearrangement uses TRBV5-6 and TRBJ1-2; D remains ambiguous. The length of the CDR3 is 15 residues. The V and J ends lost 0 bases and 0 bases respectively, with 9 bases between them. Germline V gives CDR1 SGHDT, CDR2 YYEEEE. The CDR3 nucleotides are TGTGCCAGCAGCTTGGGGGGAGTCCCTAACTATGGCTACACCTTC. The encoded protein is CASSLGGVPNYGYTF.

The chain combines TRBV27 with TRBJ2-5; D gene ambiguous. Looked up from germline, CDR1 is MNHEY and CDR2 is SMNVEV (reference sequence). CDR3 length: 13 amino acids. Trimming left V 6 bases short and J 5 bases short, with 13 bases between. CDR3 sequence: CASRTGVEETQYF. CDR3 sequence (DNA): TGTGCCAGCAGAACTGGGGTAGAGGAGACCCAGTACTTC.

The J gene is TRBJ2-5, the V gene TRBV10-3; 7 bases align to TRBD2. This CDR3 is built from 14 residues. Looked up from germline, CDR1 is ENHRY and CDR2 is SYGVKD. V shed 8 bases and J 0 bases; nucleotides not matched to a gene: 6. The CDR3 region is CAIGGTTNQETQYF. CDR3 sequence (DNA): TGTGCCATCGGCGGGACTACCAACCAAGAGACCCAGTACTTC.

The chain links TRBV5-1 to TRBJ2-7, with 7 nucleotides matching TRBD1. Unmatched junction bases numbered 9, after V lost 4 bases and J lost 5 bases. The CDR3 covers 14 residues. Germline CDR1 is SGHRS and CDR2 is YFSETQ. CDR3 sequence: CASSAMTGHDEQYF. The CDR3, as DNA: TGCGCCAGCAGCGCGATGACAGGGCACGACGAGCAGTACTTC.

The CDR3 DNA reads as TGCAGCGTTGTTACTAGCCCAAACACCGGGGAGCTGTTTTTT. Residues: CSVVTSPNTGELFF. V and J are TRBV29-1 and TRBJ2-2, with D perhaps matching TRBD2 (6 bases). Germline V gene lookup returns CDR1 SQVTM and CDR2 ANQGSEA. The CDR3 totals 14 residues. Trimming stripped 4 bases from V and 2 bases from J, with 11 bases between.

The chain links TRBV5-6 to TRBJ2-5, with 9 bases aligning to TRBD1. The germline V gene has CDR1 SGHDT and CDR2 YYEEEE. The CDR3 has 17 residues. V lost 0 bases and J lost 0; bases outside the gene matches: 6. The CDR3 DNA sequence: TGTGCCAGCAGCTTGGTATGGGACAGGGCCCACCAAGAGACCCAGTACTTC. Translating it yields CASSLVWDRAHQETQYF.